The 19 T cell receptor beta chains below were found in one sample sequenced in a study of a mutant IDH1 vaccine in newly diagnosed glioma. Clones were read by immunoSEQ multiplex PCR, and TCRdb kept only the in-frame ones, dropping some. In the table there are approximately 22,000 clones, 82% of which are singletons. The time point is: week 47, end of study. Alongside topical imiquimod, each dose of vaccine comprised 300 ug of mutant IDH1 20-mer peptide. No antigen has been identified for these receptors. The sample in question was PBMCs, obtained from a glioma patient whose treatment included an IDH1 peptide vaccine. The receptors shown here come from a man aged 35 to 55 with glioma. Some clones in this sample may be carry-over from other donors' samples.

V and J are TRBV5-8 and TRBJ1-1; 7 nucleotides align to TRBD1. V dropped 4 bases and J dropped 2; count of bases not matched to a gene: 8. CDR1 is SGHTS, CDR2 YDEGEE, per germline. The CDR3 runs 15 residues. The CDR3 region has the DNA TGTGCCAGCAGCGATTCCGGGACAGCAAACACTGAAGCTTTCTTT. It specifies CASSDSGTANTEAFF.

The chain joins TRBV25-1 to TRBJ1-6; 7 bases line up with TRBD1. The CDR3 length is 15 residues. V lost 3 bases, J lost 7 bases, and 6 bases stayed unmatched. CDR1 and CDR2 (germline): MGHDK, SYGVNS. The CDR3 DNA follows: TGTGCCAGCAGTGATCCGAGACAGGGAAATTCACCCCTCCACTTT. It codes for CASSDPRQGNSPLHF.

This chain uses TRBV9 with TRBJ1-3; unclear D gene. Trimming took off 1 base at V and 7 bases at J, with 6 bases between the two ends. Germline CDR1 and CDR2: SGDLS and YYNGEE. The CDR3 totals 12 residues. The CDR3 bases are TGTGCCAGCAGCGTATCGGATAACACCATATATTTT. Its protein is CASSVSDNTIYF.

The rearrangement uses TRBV11-2 and TRBJ1-6; 9 positions agree with TRBD1. The CDR3 loop spans 17 amino acids. V shed 5 bases and J 1 base; nucleotides not matched to a gene: 6. Germline-derived CDR1 and CDR2 are SGHAT and FQNNGV. This CDR3 reads CASSRGTGRSYNSPLHF. CDR3 DNA sequence: TGTGCCAGCAGCCGAGGGACAGGGAGGTCCTATAATTCACCCCTCCACTTT.

This clone has a handful of counts. The rearrangement links TRBV11-2 to TRBJ1-5; D not resolved. This CDR3 comprises 13 residues. Trimming pared 4 bases from V and 9 bases from J, leaving 13 bases between. Germline assignment: CDR1 SGHAT and CDR2 FQNNGV. CDR3 residues: CASSSDLSRPQHF. CDR3 bases: TGTGCCAGCAGCTCAGACCTCTCCCGGCCCCAGCATTTT. The full variable domain, completed using reference TRBV11-2 and TRBJ1-5, is EAGVAQSPRYKIIEKRQSVAFWCNPISGHATLYWYQQILGQGPKLLIQFQNNGVVDDSQLPKDRFSAERLKGVDSTLKIQPAKLEDSAVYLCASSSDLSRPQHFGDGTRLSIL.

This rearrangement joins TRBV6-1 to TRBJ2-1; 7 bases are a match to TRBD1. The V gene's germline CDR1 is MNHNS and CDR2 SASEGT. This CDR3 region has 15 residues. With 1 base clipped from V and 7 bases from J, the junction kept 7 bases outside the gene matches. CDR3 protein: CASSEETGKGNEQFF. In DNA form, the CDR3 reads TGTGCCAGCAGTGAAGAGACAGGGAAGGGGAATGAGCAGTTCTTC.

This chain links TRBV13 with TRBJ2-4, with no clear D. V shed 3 bases and J shed 2 bases, with 5 bases lying between them. The CDR3 runs to 13 residues. From germline, CDR1 is PRHDT and CDR2 FYEKMQ (reference sequence). Here the CDR3 reads CASSLGTKNIQYF. CDR3 in DNA: TGTGCCAGCAGCTTGGGAACCAAAAACATTCAGTACTTC.

This rearrangement joins TRBV6-1 to TRBJ1-2; maybe TRBD1 (6 bases). V was clipped by 9 bases and J by 4 bases, with 21 bases between them. CDR1 and CDR2 from the germline V gene are MNHNS and SASEGT. This CDR3 spans 15 amino acids. CDR3 coding DNA: TGTGCCAGTGAGACAGGAACTGTATCTTCCTATGGCTACACCTTC. It is translated as CASETGTVSSYGYTF.

This chain links TRBV5-1 with TRBJ1-3; 10 nucleotides line up with TRBD1. CDR1 and CDR2 from the germline V gene are SGHRS and YFSETQ. The length of the CDR3 is 16 residues. With 4 bases clipped from V and 0 bases from J, the junction kept 4 bases outside the gene matches. This chain's CDR3 is CASSTRTGGSGNTIYF. CDR3 nucleotides: TGCGCCAGCAGCACAAGGACAGGGGGCTCTGGAAACACCATATATTTT.

This clone was detected a few times. The J gene is TRBJ1-1, the V gene TRBV30; D remains ambiguous. Germline values: CDR1 GTSNPN, CDR2 SVGIG (reference sequence). Trimming left V 0 bases short and J 6 bases short, with 14 bases between. The CDR3 is made up of 14 amino acids. The CDR3, as DNA: TGTGCCTGGAGTGTACTAGGAGGGCCCCCTGAAGCTTTCTTT. Its translation is CAWSVLGGPPEAFF.

The rearrangement links TRBV5-1 to TRBJ2-3; tentative D call: TRBD2 (7 bases). The CDR3 length is 24 residues. V lost 2 bases, J lost 2 bases, and 39 bases lay in between. CDR1 and CDR2 from the germline V gene are SGHRS and YFSETQ. The CDR3 region is CASSFRGALGGFASASRDTDTQYF. The CDR3 bases are TGCGCCAGCAGCTTTCGGGGGGCCCTTGGAGGTTTCGCTTCGGCCAGCAGGGACACAGATACGCAGTATTTT.

This clone was counted once. The V gene is TRBV5-4, the J gene TRBJ2-7; D unclear. V was shortened by 2 bases and J by 4 bases, with 10 bases between the two germline ends. Germline V gene data show CDR1 as SGHNT and CDR2 as YYREEE (reference sequence). The CDR3 runs 13 residues. CDR3 nucleotides: TGTGCCAGCAGCTTCCAACGCGAGTACGAGCAGTACTTC. Its translation is CASSFQREYEQYF. Looking up the rest from reference TRBV5-4 and TRBJ2-7 gives the full variable domain: ETGVTQSPTHLIKTRGQQVTLRCSSQSGHNTVSWYQQALGQGPQFIFQYYREEENGRGNFPPRFSGLQFPNYSSELNVNALELDDSALYLCASSFQREYEQYFGPGTRLTVT.

The gene calls are TRBV29-1 and TRBJ2-7; D ambiguous. This CDR3 spans 11 amino acids. Germline-derived CDR1 and CDR2 are SQVTM and ANQGSEA. V lost 5 bases and J lost 3, with 8 bases in between. CDR3 sequence: CSVHKNYEQYF. DNA of the CDR3: TGCAGCGTTCACAAGAACTACGAGCAGTACTTC.

The CDR3 loop reads CASRLGGSNYGYTF. CDR3 nucleotides: TGTGCCAGCAGACTAGGGGGTTCTAACTATGGCTACACCTTC. The rearrangement links TRBV6-5 to TRBJ1-2; D is possibly TRBD1 (6 bases). CDR1 is MNHEY and CDR2 is SVGAGI in the germline V gene. V was shortened by 6 bases and J by 0 bases, with 11 bases between the two germline ends. This CDR3 comprises 14 residues.

V usage is TRBV7-9 and J usage is TRBJ1-1; TRBD1 might be the D (5 bases). The V gene's germline CDR1 is SEHNR and CDR2 FQNEAQ (reference sequence). Trimming left V 8 bases short and J 4 bases short, with 20 bases between. This CDR3 comprises 15 residues. The CDR3 here is CASYRGGLIGTEAFF. CDR3 coding DNA: TGTGCCAGCTATCGTGGGGGGTTGATAGGCACTGAAGCTTTCTTT.

The rearrangement links TRBV2 to TRBJ2-7; TRBD2 agrees at 11 bases. The CDR3 contains 15 residues. Germline CDR1 reads SNHLY; CDR2 reads FYNNEI. Trimming removed 5 bases from V and 9 bases from J; junction bases left unmatched: 12. The CDR3 is CASSTTSGGHVGQYF. The DNA for the CDR3 is TGTGCCAGCAGTACAACTAGCGGGGGCCACGTGGGGCAGTACTTC.

This chain connects TRBV6-4 to TRBJ2-6; a possible D gene is TRBD1 (6 bases). The germline CDR1 and CDR2 sequences are MRHNA and SNTAGT. Trimming took off 6 bases at V and 0 bases at J, with 12 bases between the two ends. This CDR3 region has 16 residues. The CDR3 reads CASSPGASSGANVLTF. The CDR3 bases are TGTGCCAGCAGCCCAGGGGCCTCCTCTGGGGCCAACGTCCTGACTTTC.

This chain joins TRBV6-5 and TRBJ2-5, with 8 bases that match TRBD2. Germline lookup yields CDR1 MNHEY and CDR2 SVGAGI. The CDR3 contains 16 residues. The V gene end was trimmed by 2 bases and the J gene end by 5 bases; junction bases not matched to a gene: 10. In DNA, the CDR3 is TGTGCCAGCAGTTACCGAGCCGGGACTAGAGGGGAGACCCAGTACTTC. This gives the protein CASSYRAGTRGETQYF.

The rearrangement uses TRBV7-9 and TRBJ1-1, with unresolved D. The CDR3 contains 11 residues. V was cut by 4 bases and J by 4 bases, with 4 bases left in between. CDR1 and CDR2 (germline): SEHNR, FQNEAQ (reference sequence). CDR3 DNA sequence: TGTGCCAGCAGCTCAGGCACTGAAGCTTTCTTT. Residues: CASSSGTEAFF.